This T cell receptor beta chain was sequenced for a study of blood T cell repertoires in COVID-19. Study background: Whether acute or convalescent, the COVID-19 samples came from the United States, Italy and Spain. Sources were T cells, B-cell-depleted T cells, or PBMCs; the material itself was cDNA or gDNA.

V lost 3 bases to trimming and J lost 0 bases; unmatched junction nucleotides: 7. Germline V gives CDR1 SGHDT, CDR2 YYEEEE. There are 16 residues in the CDR3. Original methodology: Amplified reference gene primers provided the basis for estimating nucleated cell counts. The protocol was immunoSEQ multiplex PCR, while the TCRdb copy is restricted to in-frame clones and leaves out a portion. V, J and clone size are those of that table, while D and trimming were read from the DNA. The sample consists of 200,000 or so clones, 82% of them appearing once. The J gene is TRBJ1-1, the V gene TRBV5-6, with 8 nucleotides matching TRBD1. The sample taken for sequencing was peripheral blood. This receptor was taken from a woman aged 25 to 39 with acute or convalescent COVID-19. CDR3 in DNA: TGTGCCAGCAGCTGGAACAGGGGGATTATGAACACTGAAGCTTTCTTT. Its translation is CASSWNRGIMNTEAFF.